The 28 T cell receptor beta chains presented below share a single source sample, sequenced in a study of blood T cell repertoires in COVID-19. The data were produced by immunoSEQ multiplex PCR, yet TCRdb's version contains in-frame clones alone and is incomplete. The sample contains roughly 300,000 clones, about 86% of which appear only once. The sample consisted of peripheral blood. These receptors were taken from a woman aged 50 to 60 with acute or convalescent COVID-19.

The rearrangement uses TRBV7-2 and TRBJ1-3; D is possibly TRBD1 (5 bases). The CDR3 runs 13 residues. Per the germline V gene, CDR1 is SGHTA and CDR2 is FQGNSA. Trimming shortened V by 5 bases and J by 8 bases, and 13 bases separated the two germline ends. CDR3 region: CASSGPGEHTIYF. The CDR3 DNA reads as TGTGCCAGCAGCGGCCCGGGGGAACACACCATATATTTT.

The chain employs TRBV3-1 (or the pseudogene TRBV3-2) and TRBJ2-1, with 8 bases lining up with TRBD2. V was clipped by 4 bases and J by 0 bases; unmatched bases: 2. The CDR3 loop spans 15 amino acids. In germline, CDR1 is LGHDT, CDR2 YNNKEL (reference sequence). CDR3 residues: CASSLSGISYNEQFF. In nucleotides, the CDR3 is TGTGCCAGCAGCCTTAGCGGGATCTCCTACAATGAGCAGTTCTTC.

The chain recombines TRBV10-3 with TRBJ1-5; 10 bases map to TRBD1. The V gene end was trimmed by 4 bases and the J gene end by 4 bases; junction bases not matched to a gene: 4. The CDR3 runs to 15 residues. Germline V gives CDR1 ENHRY, CDR2 SYGVKD. The CDR3 loop reads CAISGTGGGNQPQHF. The CDR3 DNA sequence: TGTGCCATCAGTGGGACAGGGGGAGGGAATCAGCCCCAGCATTTT.

The chain links TRBV2 to TRBJ2-6; 11 bases align to TRBD1. The junction had 5 bases not matched to a gene; V was cut back by 4 bases and J by 0 bases. Germline-derived CDR1 and CDR2 are SNHLY and FYNNEI. The CDR3 loop spans 18 amino acids. In DNA form, the CDR3 reads TGTGCCAGCAGTGTATCCGGGACAGGGGGCTCTGGGGCCAACGTCCTGACTTTC. Encoded protein: CASSVSGTGGSGANVLTF.

This chain links TRBV6-4 with TRBJ1-5; D remains ambiguous. CDR1 is MRHNA and CDR2 is SNTAGT in the germline V gene. The CDR3 runs 13 residues. V dropped 5 bases and J dropped 6 bases, with 11 bases sitting between them. CDR3 amino acids: CASSPQWSQPQHF. DNA for the CDR3: TGTGCCAGCAGTCCCCAGTGGAGTCAGCCCCAGCATTTT.

The chain employs TRBV6-4 and TRBJ1-6; D ambiguous. CDR1 and CDR2 from the germline V gene are MRHNA and SNTAGT. Trimming took off 2 bases at V and 0 bases at J, with 17 bases between the two ends. The CDR3 totals 19 residues. CDR3 sequence reads: CASSDGIGRLSSYNSPLHF. CDR3 coding DNA: TGTGCCAGCAGTGACGGAATAGGCAGGCTGAGCTCCTATAATTCACCCCTCCACTTT.

The CDR3 spells CASSPLIRTYNQPQHF. CDR3 in DNA: TGTGCCAGCAGTCCCCTTATCCGCACTTACAATCAGCCCCAGCATTTT. This chain joins TRBV6-2 or TRBV6-3 and TRBJ1-5; D not resolved. V was shortened by 5 bases and J by 3 bases, with 17 bases between the two germline ends. Germline V gene data show CDR1 as MNHEY and CDR2 as SVGEGT. The CDR3 covers 16 residues.

The genes are TRBV15 and TRBJ1-1; no firm D call. Trimming took off 4 bases at V and 0 bases at J, with 6 bases between the two ends. CDR1 and CDR2 from the germline V gene are LNHNV and YYDKDF (reference sequence). CDR3 length equals 13 residues. The CDR3 reads CATSNQMNTEAFF. The CDR3 DNA reads as TGTGCCACCAGCAACCAGATGAACACTGAAGCTTTCTTT. Drawing the rest from reference TRBV15 and TRBJ1-1, the complete variable domain is DAMVIQNPRYQVTQFGKPVTLSCSQTLNHNVMYWYQQKSSQAPKLLFHYYDKDFNNEADTPDNFQSRRPNTSFCFLDIRSPGLGDTAMYLCATSNQMNTEAFFGQGTRLTVV.

The chain couples TRBV5-1 to TRBJ1-6, with 7 nucleotides matching TRBD1. The CDR3 has 13 amino acids. Germline-derived CDR1 and CDR2 are SGHRS and YFSETQ. The trim removed 4 bases at V and 14 bases at J, leaving 9 bases unmatched. The CDR3 DNA sequence: TGCGCCAGCAGCCCACCGGGACAGTCAGCCCTCCACTTT. This gives the protein CASSPPGQSALHF.

The chain employs TRBV9 and TRBJ2-2; 11 nucleotides agree with TRBD2. The junction had 6 bases not matched to a gene; V was cut back by 3 bases and J by 5 bases. Germline CDR1 SGDLS, CDR2 YYNGEE. The CDR3 contains 16 residues. The CDR3 reads CASSAGLAGPTGELFF. As DNA, the CDR3 is TGTGCCAGCAGCGCAGGACTAGCGGGTCCTACCGGGGAGCTGTTTTTT.

The chain links TRBV24-1 to TRBJ2-2; TRBD1 matches 9 bases. The V and J ends lost 2 bases and 7 bases, in that order; junction bases with no gene match: 13. The CDR3 is 18 amino acids. Per germline, CDR1 KGHDR and CDR2 SFDVKD. The CDR3 spells CATSDSGRDRVKDGELFF. CDR3 coding DNA: TGTGCCACCAGTGATTCGGGCCGGGACAGGGTGAAGGACGGGGAGCTGTTTTTT.

The chain is built from TRBV7-9 and TRBJ1-2, with a possible D match to TRBD1 (6 bases). V shed 1 base and J shed 4 bases, with 10 bases lying between them. The CDR3 extends over 14 amino acids. From germline, CDR1 is SEHNR and CDR2 FQNEAQ (reference sequence). The CDR3 loop reads CASSLGGLSYGYTF. CDR3 nucleotides: TGTGCCAGCAGCTTAGGGGGGCTCAGCTATGGCTACACCTTC.

This rearrangement joins TRBV4-2 to TRBJ2-2; the match to TRBD1 covers 7 bases. V was clipped by 9 bases and J by 8 bases; unmatched bases: 12. Germline-derived CDR1 and CDR2 are LGHNA and YNFKEQ. This CDR3 is built from 14 residues. The CDR3, as DNA: TGTGCCAGTAAGATACAGGGGAATTCGGGGGAGCTGTTTTTT. Translation: CASKIQGNSGELFF.

The chain employs TRBV10-1 and TRBJ2-3; 10 nucleotides align to TRBD2. From germline, CDR1 is WNHNN and CDR2 SYGVQD (reference sequence). J gave up 6 bases and V 7 bases, and 7 bases lay outside the gene matches. The CDR3 runs 14 residues. The CDR3 DNA follows: TGCGCCAGCACCTCGGGTAGCGGGGGGGATACGCAGTATTTT. The encoded protein is CASTSGSGGDTQYF.

V gene TRBV3-1 (or the pseudogene TRBV3-2) combines with J gene TRBJ1-2; weak D call: TRBD1 (5 bases). CDR1 is LGHDT, CDR2 YNNKEL, per germline (reference sequence). This CDR3 spans 14 amino acids. V was clipped by 0 bases and J by 6 bases, with 11 bases between them. The CDR3 is CASSQDLTGDGYTF. CDR3 nucleotide sequence: TGTGCCAGCAGCCAAGATCTTACGGGGGATGGCTACACCTTC.

This clone was counted between two and nine times. The same CDR3 also results from other DNA sequences found in this sample. This chain connects TRBV6-2 or TRBV6-3 to TRBJ1-2; TRBD1 matches at 10 bases. V was pared by 0 bases and J by 4 bases, with 2 bases of the junction left unmatched. CDR3 length: 15 amino acids. CDR1 is MNHEY and CDR2 is SVGEGT in the germline V gene. This CDR3 is CASSYSGQGVYGYTF. CDR3 in DNA: TGTGCCAGCAGTTACTCAGGACAGGGGGTCTATGGCTACACCTTC.

V usage is TRBV10-1 and J usage is TRBJ1-2, with TRBD1 matching over 11 bases. The ends lost 5 bases at V and 7 bases at J; junction bases unmatched: 9. Germline CDR1 WNHNN, CDR2 SYGVQD (reference sequence). This CDR3 is built from 15 residues. The CDR3 DNA reads as TGCGCCAGCAGTTTGGACAGGGGGCTGATGGGTGGCTACACCTTC. Translation gives CASSLDRGLMGGYTF.

The CDR3 region is CAWSVLSDTQYF. Here the CDR3 DNA reads TGTGCCTGGAGTGTACTCTCAGATACGCAGTATTTT. The chain links TRBV30 to TRBJ2-3; the D is unclear. The V and J ends lost 0 bases and 4 bases respectively, with 5 bases between them. Germline values: CDR1 GTSNPN, CDR2 SVGIG (reference sequence). CDR3 length: 12 amino acids.

The chain is built from TRBV6-2 or TRBV6-3 and TRBJ1-2, with D uncertain. Germline CDR1 and CDR2: MNHEY and SVGEGT. The germline V and J ends were trimmed by 5 bases and 5 bases, with 9 bases remaining between them. This CDR3 comprises 12 residues. CDR3: CASSRSFYGYTF. The CDR3, as DNA: TGTGCCAGCAGTCGTTCCTTTTATGGCTACACCTTC.

The V call is TRBV5-1, the J call TRBJ2-3; D uncertain. V was clipped by 0 bases and J by 0 bases, with 8 bases between them. CDR1 is SGHRS, CDR2 YFSETQ, per germline. This CDR3 spans 15 amino acids. The CDR3 loop reads CASSLAVSSTDTQYF. CDR3 DNA sequence: TGCGCCAGCAGCTTGGCCGTCAGTAGCACAGATACGCAGTATTTT.

The chain employs TRBV13 and TRBJ2-7; 7 bases line up with TRBD1. J gave up 1 base and V 5 bases, and 8 bases lay outside the gene matches. This CDR3 comprises 15 residues. The germline V gene encodes CDR1 PRHDT and CDR2 FYEKMQ (reference sequence). The CDR3 loop is CASSARPGQSYEQYF. The CDR3 DNA reads as TGTGCCAGCAGCGCACGTCCGGGACAGTCCTACGAGCAGTACTTC.

The gene calls are TRBV6-5 and TRBJ1-2; 7 bases are shared with TRBD1. Germline assignment: CDR1 MNHEY and CDR2 SVGAGI. With 4 bases clipped from V and 5 bases from J, the junction kept 13 bases outside the gene matches. This CDR3 spans 16 amino acids. The CDR3 bases are TGTGCCAGCAGTTCCAGAAGAGGGGGCGCGGGGTATGGCTACACCTTC. Translation: CASSSRRGGAGYGYTF.

V usage is TRBV7-2 and J usage is TRBJ1-5; no clear D. The CDR3 contains 15 residues. The V end lost 2 bases, the J end lost 0 bases, and 8 bases lay between the germline ends. Looked up from germline, CDR1 is SGHTA and CDR2 is FQGNSA. Here the CDR3 DNA reads TGTGCCAGCAGCTTAAATCGGGTTAGCAATCAGCCCCAGCATTTT. It is translated as CASSLNRVSNQPQHF.

This clone came up once. V and J are TRBV3-1 (or the pseudogene TRBV3-2) and TRBJ2-7; 10 nucleotides match TRBD1. Germline CDR1 LGHDT, CDR2 YNNKEL (reference sequence). The CDR3 runs 14 residues. The J segment lost 2 bases and the V segment lost 3 bases, leaving 1 base of the junction unmatched. The CDR3 here is CASSQDRGAYEQYF. Written as DNA, the CDR3 is TGTGCCAGCAGCCAGGACAGGGGGGCCTACGAGCAGTACTTC.

This clone showed up just once. This rearrangement joins TRBV30 to TRBJ2-5, with D maybe TRBD1 (7 bases). Between the trimmed V and J ends, which lost 2 bases and 4 bases, there was a span of 11 bases. This CDR3 contains 13 residues. The germline V gene has CDR1 GTSNPN and CDR2 SVGIG (reference sequence). The CDR3 DNA sequence: TGTGCCTGGAGTACGCAGGGGGGAGAGACCCAGTACTTC. Its translation is CAWSTQGGETQYF.

The chain links TRBV2 to TRBJ1-2; 9 nucleotides agree with TRBD1. V shed 5 bases, J shed 3 bases, and the junction held 7 bases outside the gene matches. This CDR3 spans 15 amino acids. Germline assignment: CDR1 SNHLY and CDR2 FYNNEI. CDR3 amino acids: CASSSGTGIDYGYTF. The CDR3 nucleotides read TGTGCCAGCAGTTCCGGGACAGGGATCGACTATGGCTACACCTTC. Supplemented by reference TRBV2 and TRBJ1-2, the full variable domain reads EPEVTQTPSHQVTQMGQEVILRCVPISNHLYFYWYRQILGQKVEFLVSFYNNEISEKSEIFDDQFSVERPDGSNFTLKIRSTKLEDSAMYFCASSSGTGIDYGYTFGSGTRLTVV.

The gene calls are TRBV24-1 and TRBJ1-1; no firm D call. The CDR3 covers 13 residues. The V gene lost 8 bases and the J gene lost 6 bases, with 15 bases spanning the gap. The germline V gene has CDR1 KGHDR and CDR2 SFDVKD. The CDR3 DNA is TGTGCCACCAAGAGATCGGGGTCTCCTGAAGCTTTCTTT. Protein product: CATKRSGSPEAFF.

The gene calls are TRBV11-2 and TRBJ1-1; D not certain. Per the germline V gene, CDR1 is SGHAT and CDR2 is FQNNGV. Trimming shortened V by 8 bases and J by 1 base, and 11 bases separated the two germline ends. This CDR3 contains 13 residues. The CDR3 nucleotides are TGTGCCAGCGCTTCCGGGAGGAACACTGAAGCTTTCTTT. Protein: CASASGRNTEAFF.